Listed here are 5 T cell receptor beta chains from one sample, sequenced in a study of blood T cell repertoires in COVID-19. Data came from immunoSEQ multiplex PCR; TCRdb stores just in-frame clones and leaves some out. The sample has about 50,000 clones, roughly nine tenths seen once; the top ten hold over 15%. The sequenced sample consisted of peripheral blood. All receptors come from a human donor in a cohort sampled during active COVID-19.

The chain has TRBV2 and TRBJ1-6; possible D gene TRBD1, 5 bases. The CDR3 length is 13 residues. V lost 3 bases and J lost 10, with 10 bases in between. CDR1 and CDR2 from the germline V gene are SNHLY and FYNNEI. CDR3 sequence (DNA): TGTGCCAGCAGTGAGGGTCAGGGCTCACCCCTCCACTTT. Its translation is CASSEGQGSPLHF. Using reference TRBV2 and TRBJ1-6 for the parts outside the CDR3, the full variable domain is EPEVTQTPSHQVTQMGQEVILRCVPISNHLYFYWYRQILGQKVEFLVSFYNNEISEKSEIFDDQFSVERPDGSNFTLKIRSTKLEDSAMYFCASSEGQGSPLHFGNGTRLTVT.

J is TRBJ2-5 and V is TRBV7-2; D is unclear. Trimming stripped 2 bases from V and 5 bases from J, with 9 bases between. This CDR3 has 13 residues. The V gene's germline CDR1 is SGHTA and CDR2 FQGNSA. The CDR3 reads CASSLSFIETQYF. DNA of the CDR3: TGTGCCAGCAGCTTAAGCTTCATCGAGACCCAGTACTTC.

This sequence joins TRBV27 and TRBJ1-2; tentatively, D is TRBD1 (5 bases). The V end was cut by 6 bases, the J end by 8 bases, with 25 bases between. The germline V gene encodes CDR1 MNHEY and CDR2 SMNVEV (reference sequence). The length of the CDR3 is 16 residues. The CDR3 sequence is CASRGGMNEGRGGYTF. In DNA, the CDR3 is TGTGCCAGCAGGGGGGGAATGAACGAAGGGCGCGGAGGCTACACCTTC.

This clone has more than one count but fewer than ten. The CDR3 coding sequence is TGTGCCAGCAGCTTAGTGGTGCCTAGCGGGGGGGCAGGCACAGATACGCAGTATTTT. The encoded protein is CASSLVVPSGGAGTDTQYF. This chain links TRBV7-2 with TRBJ2-3; 12 nucleotides line up with TRBD2. CDR1 SGHTA and CDR2 FQGNSA come from the germline V gene. After removal of 1 base from V and 1 base from J, the junction contained 9 bases not matched to a gene. The CDR3 totals 19 residues.

This rearrangement joins TRBV4-3 to TRBJ2-5, with D possibly TRBD2 on 6 matching bases. This CDR3 has 18 amino acids. Trimming shortened V by 0 bases and J by 0 bases, and 17 bases separated the two germline ends. Germline V gene lookup returns CDR1 LGHNA and CDR2 YSLEER. CDR3 nucleotide sequence: TGCGCCAGCAGCCAAGACTATGGAGGGATGGCGTACCAAGAGACCCAGTACTTC. Protein sequence: CASSQDYGGMAYQETQYF.